Listed below are T cell receptor beta chains from one sample, sequenced in a study of T-cell memory formation after mild COVID-19. MiXCR was run by TCRdb on the 5' RACE reads, yielding one entry per CDR3 protein. The sample comprises about 610,000 distinct CDR3 sequences, roughly 17% of which are singletons, and roughly 7.7% rests with the top ten. The specimen was PBMCs or a T cell subset sorted from them (not recorded which). These receptor sequences come from an adult woman who had mild COVID-19 (a few samples of this study predate the infection). Cell type and time point are not known. CDR3s include the opening cysteine and the closing phenylalanine or tryptophan. D genes are given only for firm matches. Size is omitted from some rows. Given values are once, few, many or a class for expanded clones.

d_gene	v_gene	abundance	j_gene	CDR3aa	CDR3nt
NA	TRBV12-3/TRBV12-4	few	TRBJ2-5	CASSSQGKETQYF	TGTGCCAGCAGTTCTCAGGGGAAAGAGACCCAGTACTTC
TRBD2	TRBV5-1	few	TRBJ2-3	CASSRGGPPDTQYF	TGCGCCAGCAGTCGGGGGGGCCCCCCAGATACGCAGTATTTT
NA	TRBV9	few	TRBJ2-2	CASSVEIGNTGELFF	TGTGCCAGCAGCGTAGAGATAGGGAACACCGGGGAGCTGTTTTTT
NA	TRBV28	few	TRBJ1-1	CASSSPSVMNTEAFF	TGTGCCAGCAGCTCACCCAGCGTTATGAACACTGAAGCTTTCTTT
NA	TRBV25-1	few	TRBJ2-1	CASSDAVSSYNEQFF	TGTGCCAGCAGTGATGCTGTCAGCTCCTACAATGAGCAGTTCTTC
NA	TRBV7-3	few	TRBJ1-1	CASSLSSGLGTEAFF	TGTGCCAGCAGCTTATCCTCGGGGCTGGGCACTGAAGCTTTCTTT
NA	TRBV4-1	NA	TRBJ2-1	CASSQDVVPNYNEQFF	TGCGCCAGCAGCCAAGACGTAGTTCCGAACTACAATGAGCAGTTCTTC
NA	TRBV12-3/TRBV12-4	few	TRBJ2-7	CASSLRGFSYEQYF	TGTGCCAGCAGTTTACGGGGGTTTAGTTACGAGCAGTACTTC
TRBD1	TRBV5-1	NA	TRBJ2-7	CASSARQGNSYEQYF	TGCGCCAGCAGCGCGCGACAGGGGAACTCCTACGAGCAGTACTTC
TRBD2	TRBV4-1	NA	TRBJ2-5	CASSQEKGLASETQYF	TGCGCCAGCAGCCAAGAGAAAGGACTAGCGTCCGAGACCCAGTACTTC
NA	TRBV7-2	few	TRBJ2-4	CASSLAPDALAKNIQYF	TGTGCCAGCAGCTTAGCGCCCGACGCCCTAGCCAAAAACATTCAGTACTTC
NA	TRBV6-5	NA	TRBJ1-5	CASSYSQGRSNQPQHF	TGTGCCAGCAGTTACTCTCAGGGACGGAGCAATCAGCCCCAGCATTTT
TRBD1	TRBV9	NA	TRBJ2-2	CASSPPTGNTGELYF	TGTGCCAGCAGCCCCCCGACAGGGAACACCGGGGAGCTGTATTTT
TRBD1	TRBV7-6	many	TRBJ1-4	CASSLFVDRANEKLFF	TGTGCCAGCAGCTTATTCGTAGACAGGGCTAATGAAAAACTGTTTTTT
NA	TRBV3-1	NA	TRBJ2-3	CASSQDSAGTSSTDTQYF	TGTGCCAGCAGCCAAGACTCAGCGGGGACATCAAGCACAGATACGCAGTATTTT
NA	TRBV7-9	NA	TRBJ2-5	CASSLAQRSGGSFQETQYF	TGTGCCAGCAGCTTAGCGCAACGATCAGGAGGATCGTTTCAAGAGACCCAGTACTTC
NA	TRBV7-9	few	TRBJ2-5	CASSYTSGTPYQETQYF	TGTGCCAGCAGCTATACCTCCGGGACACCGTACCAAGAGACCCAGTACTTC
NA	TRBV3-1	many	TRBJ2-5	CASSHPLETQYF	TGTGCCAGCAGCCACCCATTGGAGACCCAGTACTTC
NA	TRBV7-9	NA	TRBJ2-7	CASSWNGGSYEQYF	TGTGCCAGCAGCTGGAACGGGGGTTCCTACGAGCAGTACTTC
NA	TRBV2	many	TRBJ1-1	CASRASSEAFF	TGTGCCAGCAGGGCTTCGTCTGAAGCTTTCTTT
NA	TRBV2	few	TRBJ2-1	CASSLSDLGGYNEQFF	TGTGCCAGCTCATTGTCAGACCTAGGTGGCTACAATGAGCAGTTCTTC
NA	TRBV29-1	NA	TRBJ2-3	CSVDKGITTDTQYF	TGCAGCGTTGATAAGGGAATTACCACAGATACGCAGTATTTT
NA	TRBV6-1	NA	TRBJ2-6	CASKSGLAGANVLTF	TGTGCCAGCAAGTCGGGTCTGGCCGGGGCCAACGTCCTGACTTTC
TRBD1	TRBV12-3/TRBV12-4	few	TRBJ1-2	CASSFFGTGEYTF	TGTGCCAGCAGTTTTTTCGGGACAGGGGAGTACACCTTC
TRBD2	TRBV24-1	NA	TRBJ2-2	CATSGPRGGSNTGELFF	TGTGCCACCAGTGGACCTCGGGGGGGATCGAACACCGGGGAGCTGTTTTTT
NA	TRBV7-9	few	TRBJ2-1	CASLAPRAGGEQFF	TGTGCCAGCCTTGCGCCCAGAGCGGGTGGTGAGCAGTTCTTC
NA	TRBV20-1	NA	TRBJ1-1	CSARDGAFQGQTEAFF	TGCAGTGCTAGAGATGGGGCGTTCCAGGGACAAACTGAAGCTTTCTTT
NA	TRBV12-3/TRBV12-4	many	TRBJ1-6	CASSPGQYNSPLHF	TGTGCCAGCAGCCCAGGACAGTATAATTCACCCCTCCACTTT
NA	TRBV12-3/TRBV12-4	few	TRBJ1-4	CASSLKGQEKLFF	TGTGCCAGCAGTTTAAAGGGCCAGGAAAAACTGTTTTTT
NA	TRBV9	few	TRBJ2-7	CASSARGERSSYEQYF	TGTGCCAGCAGCGCGCGTGGGGAGAGGAGCTCCTACGAGCAGTACTTC
NA	TRBV20-1	NA	TRBJ1-6	CSARVGRDPLHF	TGCAGTGCTAGAGTGGGGCGGGACCCCCTCCACTTT
TRBD2	TRBV12-3/TRBV12-4	NA	TRBJ2-3	CASSPGLPITDTQYF	TGTGCCAGCAGCCCGGGACTACCTATCACAGATACGCAGTATTTT
TRBD1	TRBV2	NA	TRBJ1-5	CASTGQGNQPQHF	TGTGCCAGCACGGGACAGGGTAATCAGCCCCAGCATTTT
NA	TRBV4-1	NA	TRBJ1-5	CASSQGGVQPQHF	TGCGCCAGCAGCCAAGGGGGGGTTCAGCCCCAGCATTTT
TRBD1	TRBV12-3/TRBV12-4	NA	TRBJ1-1	CASSSRDRGLVTEAFF	TGTGCCAGCAGTTCCCGGGACAGGGGGCTTGTCACTGAAGCTTTCTTT